This TCR beta chain was recorded in a study of blood T cells in healthy people across ages. A note on this clonotype: The target antigen is unknown.

Whole-study results and caveats: Whereas aged donors had fewer naive CD4+ cells, long-lived donors had more of them and higher diversity.

The length of the CDR3 is 16 residues. Germline V gene lookup returns CDR1 DFQATT and CDR2 SNEGSKA (reference sequence). V lost 5 bases to trimming and J lost 7 bases; unmatched junction nucleotides: 20. Using a J-beta primer mix together with a sample-barcoded 5' primer, a second PCR was run for about 6 to 12 cycles. TCRdb recomputed calls from the 5' RACE reads with MiXCR, one row per CDR3 protein. In the table there are about 1.1 million distinct CDR3 sequences, about two fifths of which are singletons. The chain carries TRBV20-1 and TRBJ2-7; 7 nucleotides agree with TRBD2. Specimen: blood. The sequence derives from a young man in good health. CDR3: CSAFPPLADSYNEQYF. CDR3 nucleotides: TGCAGTGCTTTTCCCCCCCTAGCGGACTCCTACAATGAGCAGTACTTC.